This T cell receptor beta chain was identified in a study of patients and donors after allogeneic stem cell transplantation (dated by TCRdb to the early 2020s). This clonotype was found many times. Its antigen remains unidentified. No base quality values were provided; no much bigger clone lies one nucleotide off. The library was produced with RT-PCR. The run used a NextSeq 550. TCRdb reran the public reads through fastp at Q25 and MiXCR, keeping productive beta chains. Duplicate CDR3 protein sequences are folded into a single record with the most common DNA and genes. This sample comprises about 87,000 distinct CDR3 sequences, 4% to 5% of them detected only once. The ten largest clonotypes hold around 2.6% of the sample. Material: blood, either unsorted or a sorted T cell fraction (not recorded which). The origin of this receptor is a human donor who was either an allogeneic HSCT recipient or a stem cell or donor lymphocyte infusion donor (not recorded which). It is not recorded whose cells these are; they may come from a transplant donor.

The sequenced DNA is TGTGCCACCAGCACAGCTCGTAGCGGCTCCTACGAGCAGTACTTC. This yields the protein CATSTARSGSYEQYF. This receptor chain uses TRBV15 and TRBJ2-7; the D gene is perhaps TRBD2, from 6 matching bases. V and J are truncated by 4 bases and 0 bases respectively, leaving an intervening sequence of 13 bases. From the germline V gene (reference sequence), CDR1 is LNHNV and CDR2 is YYDKDF. The CDR3, cysteine through phenylalanine, is 15 amino acids long. Only the CDR3 DNA is retained, 45 bases long and in frame from the first base.